Below, 30 T cell receptor beta chains from the same sample are listed, as sequenced in a study of blood T cell repertoires in COVID-19. Data came from immunoSEQ multiplex PCR; TCRdb stores just in-frame clones and leaves some out. The table records around 27,000 clones, approximately 80% of them present only once. Input material: peripheral blood. The receptors derive from a human donor in a cohort sampled during active COVID-19.

By sample share, this clone is medium-sized. The CDR3 nucleotides read TGTGCCAGCAGTGAAGGGAGCGGGGGGACCTACAATGAGCAGTTCTTC. It translates to CASSEGSGGTYNEQFF. The chain has TRBV6-1 and TRBJ2-1; 9 nucleotides line up with TRBD2. Germline trimming cut 1 base from V and 2 bases from J; bases unmatched to any gene: 3. CDR3 length equals 16 residues. Germline V lookup: CDR1 MNHNS, CDR2 SASEGT.

V and J are TRBV5-1 and TRBJ2-5, with 15 bases that match TRBD2. Germline V gene data show CDR1 as SGHRS and CDR2 as YFSETQ. J lost 9 bases, V lost 4 bases, and 16 bases had no gene match. The CDR3 loop spans 18 amino acids. CDR3 DNA sequence: TGCGCCAGCAGCCCCTACCCCCGGACTAGCGGGGGGGCTTCAGCCCAGTACTTC. It translates to CASSPYPRTSGGASAQYF. The variable domain in full, with the rest retrieved from reference TRBV5-1 and TRBJ2-5, is KAGVTQTPRYLIKTRGQQVTLSCSPISGHRSVSWYQQTPGQGLQFLFEYFSETQRNKGNFPGRFSGRQFSNSRSEMNVSTLELGDSALYLCASSPYPRTSGGASAQYFGPGTRLLVL.

The rearrangement uses TRBV28 and TRBJ1-1; TRBD1 matches at 7 bases. This CDR3 is 14 amino acids long. Germline CDR1 and CDR2: MDHEN and SYDVKM. With V trimmed by 3 bases and J by 3 bases, 4 bases remained unmatched. The CDR3 DNA is TGTGCCAGCAGTTTTGCCAGGGGGTACACTGAAGCTTTCTTT. Its protein is CASSFARGYTEAFF.

The V gene is TRBV5-5, the J gene TRBJ1-4; weak D call: TRBD1 (5 bases). Trimming cost V 7 bases and J 0 bases, with 10 bases left between them. The CDR3 is 14 residues long. Germline V gives CDR1 SGHKS, CDR2 YYEKEE (reference sequence). In DNA, the CDR3 is TGTGCCAGCGGAATGACAGCAACTAATGAAAAACTGTTTTTT. Translation gives CASGMTATNEKLFF.

The CDR3 protein is CASSLRQGNQPQHF. Written as DNA, the CDR3 is TGTGCCAGCAGTTTGCGACAGGGGAATCAGCCCCAGCATTTT. This chain connects TRBV28 to TRBJ1-5; TRBD1 agrees at 8 bases. The CDR3 consists of 14 residues. Germline V lookup: CDR1 MDHEN, CDR2 SYDVKM. Unmatched junction bases numbered 2, after V lost 3 bases and J lost 4 bases.

V is TRBV11-3 and J is TRBJ1-4; 7 bases agree with TRBD1. In germline, CDR1 is SGHNT, CDR2 YENEEA. V lost 5 bases and J lost 3; bases outside the gene matches: 9. This CDR3 spans 16 amino acids. CDR3 bases: TGTGCCAGCAGCACCTTAACAGGGGCTGCTAATGAAAAACTGTTTTTT. Its protein is CASSTLTGAANEKLFF.

The chain combines TRBV5-6 with TRBJ2-7; the D gene is possibly TRBD2 (5 bases). The CDR3 sequence is 13 residues long. V was shortened by 5 bases and J by 4 bases, with 13 bases between the two germline ends. Germline V gene data show CDR1 as SGHDT and CDR2 as YYEEEE. CDR3 coding DNA: TGTGCCAGCAGGAGTGGACTCATGTACGAGCAGTACTTC. Translated: CASRSGLMYEQYF.

The CDR3: CASSQPRQWGETQYF. The CDR3 DNA reads TGTGCCAGCAGCCAGCCAAGACAGTGGGGAGAGACCCAGTACTTC. V usage is TRBV3-1 (or the pseudogene TRBV3-2) and J usage is TRBJ2-5, with D possibly being TRBD1 (5 bases). The CDR3 contains 15 residues. Per the germline V gene, CDR1 is LGHDT and CDR2 is YNNKEL (reference sequence). V dropped 3 bases and J dropped 4 bases, with 15 bases sitting between them.

The chain uses TRBV5-1 and TRBJ2-1, with a possible D match to TRBD1 (5 bases). This CDR3 region has 15 residues. V lost 0 bases and J 8 bases, leaving 15 bases between the germline ends. CDR1 SGHRS and CDR2 YFSETQ come from the germline V gene. In DNA form, the CDR3 reads TGCGCCAGCAGCTTGGGAGGCAGGGTAGAGGATGAGCAGTTCTTC. Protein product: CASSLGGRVEDEQFF. Variable domain in full (rest from reference TRBV5-1 and TRBJ2-1): KAGVTQTPRYLIKTRGQQVTLSCSPISGHRSVSWYQQTPGQGLQFLFEYFSETQRNKGNFPGRFSGRQFSNSRSEMNVSTLELGDSALYLCASSLGGRVEDEQFFGPGTRLTVL.

The chain is built from TRBV11-2 and TRBJ2-7; D is unresolved. This CDR3 comprises 12 residues. The V gene's germline CDR1 is SGHAT and CDR2 FQNNGV. Trimming pared 1 base from V and 6 bases from J, leaving 7 bases between. CDR3 sequence (DNA): TGTGCCAGCAGCTTAGGCCAGTTCGAGCAGTACTTC. Protein: CASSLGQFEQYF.

This chain uses TRBV4-2 with TRBJ2-3; weak D call: TRBD2 (6 bases). Germline lookup yields CDR1 LGHNA and CDR2 YNFKEQ. The germline V and J ends were trimmed by 1 base and 6 bases, with 14 bases remaining between them. The CDR3 is 15 amino acids. The CDR3 protein is CASSQAQEGSDTQYF. Written as DNA, the CDR3 is TGTGCCAGCAGCCAAGCCCAGGAGGGGTCCGATACGCAGTATTTT.

This sequence joins TRBV27 and TRBJ1-1, with D tentatively TRBD1 (5 bases). The CDR3 is 16 residues long. Germline V CDR1 and CDR2: MNHEY, SMNVEV (reference sequence). With 0 bases removed from V and 1 base from J, the gap between germline ends came to 12 bases. The CDR3 region has the DNA TGTGCCAGCAGTTTATCGTTTGGAGGGACGAACACTGAAGCTTTCTTT. Protein sequence: CASSLSFGGTNTEAFF.

The rearrangement uses TRBV5-6 and TRBJ2-3, with TRBD2 matching over 7 bases. Germline lookup yields CDR1 SGHDT and CDR2 YYEEEE. This CDR3 comprises 16 residues. V trimming: 0 bases; J trimming: 2 bases; junction bases outside the gene matches: 6. CDR3 amino acids: CASSLGAGTSTDTQYF. In DNA form, the CDR3 reads TGTGCCAGCAGCTTGGGAGCGGGGACCTCCACAGATACGCAGTATTTT.

The chain employs TRBV2 and TRBJ1-6; TRBD1 matches at 10 bases. V lost 6 bases, J lost 11 bases, and 4 bases stayed unmatched. Per the germline V gene, CDR1 is SNHLY and CDR2 is FYNNEI. CDR3 length equals 13 residues. The CDR3: CASREGQGTPLHF. The DNA of the CDR3 is TGTGCCAGCAGGGAGGGACAGGGGACACCCCTCCACTTT. Complete variable domain (other parts from reference TRBV2 and TRBJ1-6): EPEVTQTPSHQVTQMGQEVILRCVPISNHLYFYWYRQILGQKVEFLVSFYNNEISEKSEIFDDQFSVERPDGSNFTLKIRSTKLEDSAMYFCASREGQGTPLHFGNGTRLTVT.

The V gene is TRBV7-2, the J gene TRBJ2-2; D remains unclear. Germline CDR1 is SGHTA and CDR2 is FQGNSA. With 1 base removed from V and 1 base from J, the gap between germline ends came to 7 bases. The CDR3 totals 15 residues. The CDR3 protein is CASSLEPRNTGELFF. CDR3 DNA: TGTGCCAGCAGCTTAGAGCCACGGAACACCGGGGAGCTGTTTTTT.

The chain links TRBV25-1 to TRBJ2-2, with a weak D call TRBD1 (5 bases). V lost 5 bases, J lost 0 bases, and 13 bases lay in between. Germline assignment: CDR1 MGHDK and CDR2 SYGVNS. The CDR3 is 16 amino acids. CDR3: CASSKRDRANTGELFF. The CDR3 nucleotides are TGTGCCAGCAGTAAACGAGACAGAGCGAACACCGGGGAGCTGTTTTTT.

The chain uses TRBV4-3 and TRBJ2-4; a weak D match, TRBD1 (6 bases). The V end was cut by 0 bases, the J end by 12 bases, with 15 bases between. Germline V CDR1 and CDR2: LGHNA, YSLEER. This CDR3 is built from 14 residues. The CDR3 loop is CASSQDRGSETQYF. The CDR3 DNA follows: TGCGCCAGCAGCCAAGACAGGGGTAGCGAAACTCAGTACTTC.

Only a few counts were recorded for this clone. V usage is TRBV11-2 and J usage is TRBJ2-3, with D uncertain. Per the germline V gene, CDR1 is SGHAT and CDR2 is FQNNGV. The CDR3 sequence is 11 residues long. Between the trimmed V and J ends, which lost 2 bases and 8 bases, there was a span of 5 bases. The chain's CDR3 is CASSLRSTQYF. As DNA, the CDR3 is TGTGCCAGCAGCTTAAGGAGTACGCAGTATTTT.

This chain connects TRBV25-1 to TRBJ1-4; D possibly corresponds to TRBD1 (5 bases). Germline CDR1 MGHDK, CDR2 SYGVNS. Trimming stripped 3 bases from V and 4 bases from J, with 15 bases between. The CDR3 spans 16 residues. This CDR3 is CASSDPYSGRNEKLFF. The CDR3 bases are TGTGCCAGCAGTGACCCCTATTCAGGGCGTAATGAAAAACTGTTTTTT.

The chain carries TRBV5-4 and TRBJ2-7; the D is unclear. V was cut by 0 bases and J by 6 bases, with 10 bases left in between. Per the germline V gene, CDR1 is SGHNT and CDR2 is YYREEE (reference sequence). CDR3 size: 13 residues. Here the CDR3 reads CASSLDLYSEQYF. The CDR3, as DNA: TGTGCCAGCAGCTTGGATCTGTACTCCGAGCAGTACTTC.

This clone turned up a few times. This rearrangement joins TRBV6-2 or TRBV6-3 to TRBJ2-1; 10 bases map to TRBD2. The CDR3 has 18 residues. Germline-derived CDR1 and CDR2 are MNHEY and SVGEGT. The V gene end was trimmed by 2 bases and the J gene end by 0 bases; junction bases not matched to a gene: 7. This chain's CDR3 is CASSYKIGLAVSYNEQFF. The CDR3 nucleotides are TGTGCCAGCAGTTACAAAATCGGACTAGCGGTCTCCTACAATGAGCAGTTCTTC.

The chain is built from TRBV5-1 and TRBJ2-5; no clear D gene. Trimming removed 0 bases from V and 1 base from J, with 10 bases in between. The CDR3 loop spans 15 amino acids. Germline CDR1 and CDR2: SGHRS and YFSETQ. CDR3 nucleotides: TGCGCCAGCAGCTTGGCCGTGCGGAGCCAAGAGACCCAGTACTTC. It codes for CASSLAVRSQETQYF.

V usage is TRBV4-1 and J usage is TRBJ2-5; 9 bases fit TRBD2. This CDR3 is 17 amino acids long. Germline V gene lookup returns CDR1 MGHRA and CDR2 YSYEKL. J lost 0 bases, V lost 3 bases, and 8 bases had no gene match. The CDR3 loop is CASSHSTSGAYQETQYF. The CDR3 region has the DNA TGCGCCAGCAGCCACTCGACTAGCGGAGCGTACCAAGAGACCCAGTACTTC.

J is TRBJ2-1 and V is TRBV18; no firm D call. Trimming took off 6 bases at V and 0 bases at J, with 9 bases between the two ends. The germline CDR1 and CDR2 sequences are KGHSH and LQKENI. The CDR3 runs 14 residues. CDR3 coding DNA: TGTGCCAGCTCCCCAGGTAGCTCCTACAATGAGCAGTTCTTC. Its protein product is CASSPGSSYNEQFF. The full variable domain, with the rest looked up from reference TRBV18 and TRBJ2-1, is NAGVMQNPRHLVRRRGQEARLRCSPMKGHSHVYWYRQLPEEGLKFMVYLQKENIIDESGMPKERFSAEFPKEGPSILRIQQVVRGDSAAYFCASSPGSSYNEQFFGPGTRLTVL.

This chain links TRBV5-1 with TRBJ2-1, with no clear D. The CDR3 has 11 residues. Deletions cut 3 bases from V and 8 bases from J, with 6 bases between. Germline-derived CDR1 and CDR2 are SGHRS and YFSETQ. The CDR3 nucleotides are TGCGCCAGCAGCTCCTCGTATGAGCAGTTCTTC. As protein: CASSSSYEQFF. The full variable domain, completed using reference TRBV5-1 and TRBJ2-1, is KAGVTQTPRYLIKTRGQQVTLSCSPISGHRSVSWYQQTPGQGLQFLFEYFSETQRNKGNFPGRFSGRQFSNSRSEMNVSTLELGDSALYLCASSSSYEQFFGPGTRLTVL.

J is TRBJ2-1 and V is TRBV27, with 11 bases that match TRBD2. There are 14 residues in the CDR3. CDR1 is MNHEY, CDR2 SMNVEV, per germline (reference sequence). The V gene end was trimmed by 10 bases and the J gene end by 7 bases; junction bases not matched to a gene: 9. This CDR3 reads CATTRTSGLNEQFF. Here the CDR3 DNA reads TGTGCCACCACTCGGACTAGCGGGCTTAATGAGCAGTTCTTC.

The V and J genes are TRBV21-1 and TRBJ2-5; the D call in the table, TRBD2, was not verified against the DNA. TRBV21-1 is a listed pseudogene. This CDR3 spans 13 amino acids. The CDR3 protein is CASIRLASETQYF. The DNA for the CDR3 is TGTGCCAGCATCCGACTAGCCAGTGAGACCCAGTACTTC.

The CDR3, as DNA: TGTGCCAGCAGCCCTAGACTAGCGGGGGGTAACAAAAACATTCAGTACTTC. Amino acid sequence: CASSPRLAGGNKNIQYF. The J gene is TRBJ2-4, the V gene TRBV9, with 13 bases that match TRBD2. Germline V lookup: CDR1 SGDLS, CDR2 YYNGEE. The CDR3 extends over 17 amino acids. J gave up 3 bases and V 4 bases, and 7 bases lay outside the gene matches. Supplemented by reference TRBV9 and TRBJ2-4, the full variable domain reads DSGVTQTPKHLITATGQRVTLRCSPRSGDLSVYWYQQSLDQGLQFLIQYYNGEERAKGNILERFSAQQFPDLHSELNLSSLELGDSALYFCASSPRLAGGNKNIQYFGAGTRLSVL.

Only one count was recorded for this clone. The chain uses TRBV28 and TRBJ1-1; the D is unclear. This CDR3 comprises 13 residues. Germline V gene sequence: CDR1 MDHEN, CDR2 SYDVKM. Trimming shortened V by 3 bases and J by 1 base, and 6 bases separated the two germline ends. Here the CDR3 DNA reads TGTGCCAGCAGTTTCGGGGAGAACACTGAAGCTTTCTTT. Its protein is CASSFGENTEAFF.

This chain uses TRBV7-9 with TRBJ2-1; 8 bases fit TRBD1. The CDR3 is made up of 17 amino acids. Germline loops: CDR1 SEHNR, CDR2 FQNEAQ (reference sequence). Trimming removed 4 bases from V and 3 bases from J; junction bases left unmatched: 11. DNA for the CDR3: TGTGCCAGCAGCTCTTATCAGGGGGCGTGGGACTACAATGAGCAGTTCTTC. Its protein is CASSSYQGAWDYNEQFF.